This TCR beta chain was sequenced in a study of human T cells and chemical hapten exposure. Study-wide background: Throughout the roughly 24-week study, diphenylcyclopropenone was applied weekly to the patients' scalps.

Noted time point: patch test 3, about 24 weeks after DPC sensitization. The treatment was: therapeutic diphenylcyclopropenone sensitization with weekly scalp DPC. Overall study results and limits: The donor cohort had alopecia, so its immune response may not match that of healthy people. Expanded TCRs clustered into significantly more large CDR3 similarity groups than controls, the analysis revealed.

TCRdb passed the RACE reads through MiXCR, listing each CDR3 protein once. The sample has about 90,000 distinct CDR3 sequences; about a tenth are singletons. Germline V lookup: CDR1 MDHEN, CDR2 SYDVKM. This CDR3 is built from 12 residues. Unmatched junction bases numbered 6, after V lost 10 bases and J lost 4 bases. For this clonotype: Its antigen is as yet unknown.

Source: whole blood, taken in connection with sensitization to the hapten diphenylcyclopropenone (DPC). The chain links TRBV28 to TRBJ1-2; TRBD1 agrees at 7 bases. This TCR was recovered from a woman aged 30 to 39 with alopecia areata. Some clones in this sample may be carry-over from other donors' samples. CDR3 amino acids: CATKDRFYGYTF. As DNA, the CDR3 is TGTGCCACCAAGGACAGGTTCTATGGCTACACCTTC.